This TCR beta chain was documented in a study of T cell changes during pregnancy in multiple sclerosis. This table comes from immunoSEQ multiplex PCR, and its TCRdb copy is limited to in-frame clones, with some not included. Of fewer than 100,000 clones listed, more than 85% are singletons. The V end was cut by 6 bases, the J end by 5 bases, with 4 bases between. The CDR3 sequence is 10 residues long. Germline values: CDR1 MDHEN, CDR2 SYDVKM. The sample here was peripheral blood, taken after pregnancy. The source is a female donor in good health, enrolled as a control in a pregnancy study. This sequence joins TRBV28 and TRBJ2-5, with D uncertain. This CDR3 reads CASSRETQYF. CDR3 DNA: TGTGCCAGCAGCCGGGAGACCCAGTACTTC.